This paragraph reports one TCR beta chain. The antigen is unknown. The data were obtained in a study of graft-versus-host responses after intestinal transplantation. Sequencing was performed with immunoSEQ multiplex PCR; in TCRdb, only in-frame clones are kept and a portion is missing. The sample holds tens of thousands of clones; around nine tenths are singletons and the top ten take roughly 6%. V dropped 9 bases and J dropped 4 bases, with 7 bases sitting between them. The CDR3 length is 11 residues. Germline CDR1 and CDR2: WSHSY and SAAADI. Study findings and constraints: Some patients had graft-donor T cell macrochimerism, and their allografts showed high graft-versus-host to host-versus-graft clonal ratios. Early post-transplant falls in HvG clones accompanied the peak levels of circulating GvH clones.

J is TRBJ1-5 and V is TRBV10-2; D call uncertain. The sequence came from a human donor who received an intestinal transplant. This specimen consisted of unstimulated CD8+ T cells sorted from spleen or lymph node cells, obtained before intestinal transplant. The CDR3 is CASGRNQPQHF. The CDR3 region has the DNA TGCGCCAGTGGTAGGAATCAGCCCCAGCATTTT.